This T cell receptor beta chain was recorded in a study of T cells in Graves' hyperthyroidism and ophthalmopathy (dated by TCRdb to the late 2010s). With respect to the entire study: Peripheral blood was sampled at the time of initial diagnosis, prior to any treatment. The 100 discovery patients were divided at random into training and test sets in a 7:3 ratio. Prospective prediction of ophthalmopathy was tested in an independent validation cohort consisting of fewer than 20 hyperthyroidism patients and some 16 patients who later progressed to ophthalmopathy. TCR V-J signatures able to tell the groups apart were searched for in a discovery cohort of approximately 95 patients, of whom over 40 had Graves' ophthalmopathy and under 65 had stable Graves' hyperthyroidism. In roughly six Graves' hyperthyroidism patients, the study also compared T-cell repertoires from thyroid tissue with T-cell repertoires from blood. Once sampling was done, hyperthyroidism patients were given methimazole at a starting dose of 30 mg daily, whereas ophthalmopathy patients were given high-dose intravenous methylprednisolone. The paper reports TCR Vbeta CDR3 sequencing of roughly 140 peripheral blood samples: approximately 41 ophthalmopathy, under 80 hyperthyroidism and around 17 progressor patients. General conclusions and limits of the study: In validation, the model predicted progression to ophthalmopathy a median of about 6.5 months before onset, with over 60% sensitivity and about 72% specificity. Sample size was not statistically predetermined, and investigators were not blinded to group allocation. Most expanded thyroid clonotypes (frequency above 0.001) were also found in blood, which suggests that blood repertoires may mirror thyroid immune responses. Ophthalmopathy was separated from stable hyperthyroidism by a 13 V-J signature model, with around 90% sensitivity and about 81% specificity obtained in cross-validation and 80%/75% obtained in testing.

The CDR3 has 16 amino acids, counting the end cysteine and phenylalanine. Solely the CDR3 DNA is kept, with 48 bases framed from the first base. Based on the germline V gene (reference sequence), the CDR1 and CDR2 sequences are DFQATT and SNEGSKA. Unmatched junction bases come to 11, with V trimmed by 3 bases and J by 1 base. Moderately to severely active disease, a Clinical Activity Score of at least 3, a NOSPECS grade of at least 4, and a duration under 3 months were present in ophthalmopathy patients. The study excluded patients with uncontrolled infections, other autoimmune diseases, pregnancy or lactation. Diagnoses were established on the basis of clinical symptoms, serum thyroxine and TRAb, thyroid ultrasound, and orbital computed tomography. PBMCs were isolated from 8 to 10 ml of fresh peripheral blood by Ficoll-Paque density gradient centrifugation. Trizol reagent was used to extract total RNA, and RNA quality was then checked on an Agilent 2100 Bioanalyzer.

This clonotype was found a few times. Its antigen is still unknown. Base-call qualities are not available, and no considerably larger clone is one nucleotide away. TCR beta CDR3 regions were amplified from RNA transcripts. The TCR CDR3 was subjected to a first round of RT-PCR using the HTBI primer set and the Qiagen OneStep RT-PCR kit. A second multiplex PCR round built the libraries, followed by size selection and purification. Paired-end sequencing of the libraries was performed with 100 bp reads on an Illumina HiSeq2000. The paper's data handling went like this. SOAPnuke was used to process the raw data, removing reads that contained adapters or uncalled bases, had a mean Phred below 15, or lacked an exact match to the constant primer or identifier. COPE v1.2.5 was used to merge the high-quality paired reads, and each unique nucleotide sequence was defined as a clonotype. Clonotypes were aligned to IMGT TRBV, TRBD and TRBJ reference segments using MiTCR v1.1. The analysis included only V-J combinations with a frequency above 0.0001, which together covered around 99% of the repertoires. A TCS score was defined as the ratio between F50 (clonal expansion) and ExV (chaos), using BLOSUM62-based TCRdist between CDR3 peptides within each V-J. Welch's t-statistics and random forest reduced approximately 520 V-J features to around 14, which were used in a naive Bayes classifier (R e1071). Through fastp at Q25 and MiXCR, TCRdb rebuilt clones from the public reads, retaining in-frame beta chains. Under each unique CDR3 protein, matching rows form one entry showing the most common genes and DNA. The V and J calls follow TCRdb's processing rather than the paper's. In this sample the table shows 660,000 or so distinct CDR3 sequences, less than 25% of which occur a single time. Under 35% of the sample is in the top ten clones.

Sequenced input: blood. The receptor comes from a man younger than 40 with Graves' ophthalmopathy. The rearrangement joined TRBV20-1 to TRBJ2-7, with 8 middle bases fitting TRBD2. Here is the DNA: TGCAGTGCTAGGACCTTGACTAGCGAAATTTCCTACGAGCAGTACTTC. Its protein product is CSARTLTSEISYEQYF.